What follows are 29 T cell receptor beta chains derived from one specimen sequenced in a study of T cell changes during pregnancy in multiple sclerosis. The data were produced by immunoSEQ multiplex PCR, yet TCRdb's version contains in-frame clones alone and is incomplete. The sample holds about 47,000 clones, 80% to 90% seen once. The input for sequencing was CD8+ T cells from peripheral blood mononuclear cells, taken in the second trimester of pregnancy. These receptors all come from a female donor with multiple sclerosis, enrolled in a pregnancy study.

This clone was observed a few times. The rearrangement links TRBV5-6 to TRBJ2-3, with a possible D match to TRBD2 (6 bases). The CDR3 covers 13 residues. The germline V gene encodes CDR1 SGHDT and CDR2 YYEEEE. V lost 2 bases and J 9 bases, leaving 13 bases between the germline ends. The CDR3 protein is CASSFELAGTQYF. DNA of the CDR3: TGTGCCAGCAGCTTTGAACTAGCAGGCACGCAGTATTTT.

V is TRBV6-1 and J is TRBJ2-1; 9 bases are shared with TRBD2. V lost 2 bases to trimming and J lost 3 bases; unmatched junction nucleotides: 5. The CDR3 length is 16 residues. Per the germline V gene, CDR1 is MNHNS and CDR2 is SASEGT. The CDR3 spells CASSETAGGLYNEQFF. DNA for the CDR3: TGTGCCAGCAGTGAAACGGCGGGGGGGCTCTACAATGAGCAGTTCTTC.

This clone was observed once. This chain connects TRBV7-9 to TRBJ2-2, with TRBD2 matching 7 bases. Unmatched junction bases numbered 13, after V lost 5 bases and J lost 4 bases. Germline V lookup: CDR1 SEHNR, CDR2 FQNEAQ (reference sequence). This CDR3 comprises 17 residues. The CDR3 sequence is CASSLPGGGVSTGELFF. CDR3 nucleotides: TGTGCCAGCAGCCTTCCTGGGGGGGGAGTAAGCACCGGGGAGCTGTTTTTT.

This clone was observed a single time. J is TRBJ1-5 and V is TRBV6-5; tentatively, D is TRBD1 (6 bases). Germline lookup yields CDR1 MNHEY and CDR2 SVGAGI. This CDR3 has 16 residues. Trimming stripped 6 bases from V and 4 bases from J, with 19 bases between. CDR3 sequence reads: CASSYRQVDGNQPQHF. The CDR3 DNA is TGTGCCAGCAGCTACAGACAGGTAGATGGAAATCAGCCCCAGCATTTT.

The chain links TRBV6-5 to TRBJ2-1, with D possibly matching TRBD2 (6 bases). CDR1 MNHEY and CDR2 SVGAGI come from the germline V gene. The germline V and J ends were trimmed by 0 bases and 4 bases, with 13 bases remaining between them. The CDR3 runs to 16 residues. As DNA, the CDR3 is TGTGCCAGCAGTTACTCGAAGCTAGCGCAGTACAATGAGCAGTTCTTC. It codes for CASSYSKLAQYNEQFF.

V gene TRBV5-1 combines with J gene TRBJ2-3; 12 bases fit TRBD2. With V trimmed by 4 bases and J by 6 bases, 9 bases remained unmatched. CDR3 length: 16 amino acids. Germline V gene data show CDR1 as SGHRS and CDR2 as YFSETQ. This chain's CDR3 is CASSPWTSGAQDTQYF. Written as DNA, the CDR3 is TGCGCCAGCAGCCCTTGGACTAGCGGGGCCCAGGATACGCAGTATTTT.

The rearrangement uses TRBV18 and TRBJ1-4, with D possibly TRBD1 on 5 matching bases. The CDR3 is made up of 13 amino acids. V lost 5 bases, J lost 7 bases, and 11 bases lay in between. CDR1 KGHSH and CDR2 LQKENI come from the germline V gene. The CDR3 coding sequence is TGTGCCAGCTCATCCCGGGACTCTGAAAAACTGTTTTTT. Protein: CASSSRDSEKLFF.

J is TRBJ2-7 and V is TRBV4-2, with D possibly being TRBD2 (7 bases). The V end lost 0 bases, the J end lost 3 bases, and 18 bases lay between the germline ends. This CDR3 is built from 17 residues. CDR1 is LGHNA, CDR2 YNFKEQ, per germline. In nucleotides, the CDR3 is TGTGCCAGCAGCCAAGAAAATTTCGGGGGGCCGGTCTACGAGCAGTACTTC. Its translation: CASSQENFGGPVYEQYF.

The J gene is TRBJ2-7, the V gene TRBV5-1; 7 bases align to TRBD1. The CDR3 runs to 16 residues. The germline gives CDR1 SGHRS, CDR2 YFSETQ. Losses at the gene ends were 0 bases for V and 3 bases for J; bases not matched to a gene: 9. DNA of the CDR3: TGCGCCAGCAGCTTGGGACAGGGTTCCTTCCACTACGAGCAGTACTTC. Translating it yields CASSLGQGSFHYEQYF.

V is TRBV5-5 and J is TRBJ1-1; D possibly corresponds to TRBD1 (6 bases). The V gene's germline CDR1 is SGHKS and CDR2 YYEKEE (reference sequence). The CDR3 spans 15 residues. The V and J ends lost 2 bases and 5 bases respectively, with 16 bases between them. CDR3 DNA sequence: TGTGCCAGCAGCTTCGAACTACAGGGAAGTACTGAAGCTTTCTTT. It is translated as CASSFELQGSTEAFF.

V gene TRBV7-4 combines with J gene TRBJ1-5; tentative D call: TRBD1 (6 bases). The ends were cut back, 5 bases at V and 2 bases at J, with 16 bases in the middle. CDR3 length: 16 amino acids. Germline V lookup: CDR1 SGHVT, CDR2 SQSDAQ. The chain's CDR3 is CASSRSGGGGNQPQHF. The CDR3 DNA reads TGTGCCAGCAGCCGAAGTGGGGGCGGCGGCAATCAGCCCCAGCATTTT.

J is TRBJ2-5 and V is TRBV14; D is unclear. Between the trimmed V and J ends, which lost 6 bases and 5 bases, there was a span of 22 bases. This CDR3 has 16 amino acids. In germline, CDR1 is SGHDN, CDR2 FVKESK. CDR3 sequence: CASSVSGRLETETQYF. The CDR3 nucleotides read TGTGCCAGCAGTGTCAGTGGGCGCCTCGAGACGGAGACCCAGTACTTC.

The chain joins TRBV10-2 to TRBJ2-7, with 9 bases aligning to TRBD2. The CDR3 has 16 residues. The J segment lost 3 bases and the V segment lost 7 bases, leaving 13 bases of the junction unmatched. Germline V gene sequence: CDR1 WSHSY, CDR2 SAAADI. The CDR3 DNA sequence: TGCGCCAGCACCCCACTAGCGGGCGCCGCAAACTACGAGCAGTACTTC. It yields the protein CASTPLAGAANYEQYF.

The chain couples TRBV7-8 to TRBJ2-5; D not certain. This CDR3 contains 13 residues. From germline, CDR1 is SGHVS and CDR2 FQNEAQ. The V gene lost 1 base and the J gene lost 5 bases, with 8 bases spanning the gap. This CDR3 reads CASSLGGPETQYF. The CDR3 DNA reads TGTGCCAGCAGCTTAGGCGGCCCCGAGACCCAGTACTTC.

V is TRBV13 and J is TRBJ2-1; 8 positions match TRBD1. CDR1 PRHDT and CDR2 FYEKMQ come from the germline V gene (reference sequence). Trimming cost V 3 bases and J 10 bases; bases outside gene matches: 2. The CDR3 length is 12 residues. In nucleotides, the CDR3 is TGTGCCAGCAGCTTGGGACAGGTAGAGCAGTTCTTC. Translation gives CASSLGQVEQFF.

The chain links TRBV6-4 to TRBJ2-1; TRBD2 agrees at 8 bases. The V gene's germline CDR1 is MRHNA and CDR2 SNTAGT. The V segment lost 6 bases and the J segment 8 bases; nucleotides outside the gene matches: 12. The CDR3 has 15 residues. This chain's CDR3 is CASSDGTAGGDEQFF. The CDR3 coding sequence is TGTGCCAGCAGCGACGGGACCGCGGGGGGAGATGAGCAGTTCTTC.

The rearrangement uses TRBV18 and TRBJ1-1, with D uncertain. The ends were cut back, 0 bases at V and 0 bases at J, with 8 bases in the middle. The CDR3 totals 15 residues. CDR1 and CDR2 (germline): KGHSH, LQKENI. The DNA for the CDR3 is TGTGCCAGCTCACCACCCACAGTTATGAACACTGAAGCTTTCTTT. Translating gives CASSPPTVMNTEAFF.

The chain is built from TRBV19 and TRBJ2-1; 8 nucleotides align to TRBD2. Germline CDR1 and CDR2: LNHDA and SQIVND (reference sequence). Trimming took 7 bases from V and 4 from J; bases not matched to a gene: 6. The CDR3 runs to 14 residues. The CDR3 bases are TGTGCCAGTATGTCGGGGGGGCTATACAATGAGCAGTTCTTC. It yields the protein CASMSGGLYNEQFF. The full variable domain, completed using reference TRBV19 and TRBJ2-1, is DGGITQSPKYLFRKEGQNVTLSCEQNLNHDAMYWYRQDPGQGLRLIYYSQIVNDFQKGDIAEGYSVSREKKESFPLTVTSAQKNPTAFYLCASMSGGLYNEQFFGPGTRLTVL.

V and J are TRBV27 and TRBJ2-6; D not resolved. Trimming removed 5 bases from V and 0 bases from J, with 5 bases in between. The CDR3 has 14 amino acids. CDR1 is MNHEY and CDR2 is SMNVEV in the germline V gene (reference sequence). For the CDR3, the DNA is TGTGCCAGCAGTCTGTCCTCTGGGGCCAACGTCCTGACTTTC. This sequence encodes CASSLSSGANVLTF.

CDR3 protein: CASSEIHSYEQYF. DNA for the CDR3: TGTGCCAGCAGTGAAATACATTCCTACGAGCAGTACTTC. This rearrangement joins TRBV6-1 to TRBJ2-7; no reliable D call. CDR1 is MNHNS, CDR2 SASEGT, per germline. V gave up 2 bases and J gave up 1 base, with 6 bases separating them. This CDR3 is 13 amino acids long.

This clone was recorded once. The chain carries TRBV19 and TRBJ2-2; TRBD1 is a possible D gene (6 bases). Germline lookup yields CDR1 LNHDA and CDR2 SQIVND (reference sequence). CDR3 length equals 14 residues. The V end was cut by 5 bases, the J end by 2 bases, with 9 bases between. CDR3 coding DNA: TGTGCCAGTAGTGGACAGTTCAACACCGGGGAGCTGTTTTTT. It specifies CASSGQFNTGELFF.

The chain links TRBV5-4 to TRBJ2-7, with a tentative D call TRBD1 (5 bases). Germline V gene data show CDR1 as SGHNT and CDR2 as YYREEE (reference sequence). Trimming stripped 5 bases from V and 2 bases from J, with 17 bases between. CDR3 size: 15 residues. CDR3 coding DNA: TGTGCCAGCAGTCGTGGACATCTCCTTACCTACGAGCAGTACTTC. Translated, it gives CASSRGHLLTYEQYF.

V gene TRBV28 combines with J gene TRBJ1-2; D uncertain. Germline V gene sequence: CDR1 MDHEN, CDR2 SYDVKM. CDR3 size: 11 residues. The ends were cut back, 6 bases at V and 3 bases at J, with 5 bases in the middle. In DNA form, the CDR3 reads TGTGCCAGCAGCCGAGACTATGGCTACACCTTC. Protein: CASSRDYGYTF.

The chain is built from TRBV19 and TRBJ2-7; 8 bases align to TRBD1. The CDR3 sequence is 14 residues long. The V and J ends lost 5 bases and 3 bases, in that order; junction bases with no gene match: 6. Germline V gene sequence: CDR1 LNHDA, CDR2 SQIVND (reference sequence). Here the CDR3 DNA reads TGTGCCAGTAGTCTCCAGGGGGCGCGCTACGAGCAGTACTTC. Protein product: CASSLQGARYEQYF.

CDR3 DNA: TGTGCCAGCAGCCGCTGGGGACTTAGCAATCAGCCCCAGCATTTT. Its translation: CASSRWGLSNQPQHF. The gene calls are TRBV14 and TRBJ1-5; D perhaps matches TRBD1 (5 bases). Trimming took 4 bases from V and 0 from J, leaving 10 bases between them. Germline CDR1 and CDR2: SGHDN and FVKESK. This CDR3 is 15 amino acids long.

This chain uses TRBV9 with TRBJ1-5; possibly TRBD1 for D (5 bases). In germline, CDR1 is SGDLS, CDR2 YYNGEE. The length of the CDR3 is 15 residues. The germline V and J ends were trimmed by 3 bases and 6 bases, with 16 bases remaining between them. The CDR3: CASSAGGVPSQPQHF. As DNA, the CDR3 is TGTGCCAGCAGCGCCGGGGGGGTCCCTAGTCAGCCCCAGCATTTT. Together with reference TRBV9 and TRBJ1-5, the CDR3 gives the full variable domain: DSGVTQTPKHLITATGQRVTLRCSPRSGDLSVYWYQQSLDQGLQFLIQYYNGEERAKGNILERFSAQQFPDLHSELNLSSLELGDSALYFCASSAGGVPSQPQHFGDGTRLSIL.

The chain has TRBV27 and TRBJ2-7; TRBD1 aligns across 10 bases. Germline V gene data show CDR1 as MNHEY and CDR2 as SMNVEV (reference sequence). With V trimmed by 2 bases and J by 3 bases, 7 bases remained unmatched. The CDR3 runs 16 residues. CDR3 amino acids: CASSLGFGTGDYEQYF. The DNA for the CDR3 is TGTGCCAGCAGTTTAGGGTTCGGGACAGGGGACTACGAGCAGTACTTC.

The chain uses TRBV29-1 and TRBJ2-3; D is undetermined. Trimming took 4 bases from V and 4 from J, leaving 12 bases between them. This CDR3 comprises 13 residues. Germline V gene sequence: CDR1 SQVTM, CDR2 ANQGSEA. CDR3 in amino acids: CSVGGLAPDTQYF. Written as DNA, the CDR3 is TGCAGCGTTGGTGGGCTGGCTCCAGATACGCAGTATTTT.

This chain joins TRBV13 and TRBJ2-3; 10 positions match TRBD2. The ends lost 2 bases at V and 4 bases at J; junction bases unmatched: 6. Germline V lookup: CDR1 PRHDT, CDR2 FYEKMQ (reference sequence). The CDR3 totals 16 residues. The CDR3 protein is CASSLPSGGVADTQYF. The DNA of the CDR3 is TGTGCCAGCAGCTTACCCAGCGGGGGGGTTGCAGATACGCAGTATTTT. The full variable domain, in which reference TRBV13 and TRBJ2-3 provide the parts outside the CDR3, is AAGVIQSPRHLIKEKRETATLKCYPIPRHDTVYWYQQGPGQDPQFLISFYEKMQSDKGSIPDRFSAQQFSDYHSELNMSSLELGDSALYFCASSLPSGGVADTQYFGPGTRLTVL.